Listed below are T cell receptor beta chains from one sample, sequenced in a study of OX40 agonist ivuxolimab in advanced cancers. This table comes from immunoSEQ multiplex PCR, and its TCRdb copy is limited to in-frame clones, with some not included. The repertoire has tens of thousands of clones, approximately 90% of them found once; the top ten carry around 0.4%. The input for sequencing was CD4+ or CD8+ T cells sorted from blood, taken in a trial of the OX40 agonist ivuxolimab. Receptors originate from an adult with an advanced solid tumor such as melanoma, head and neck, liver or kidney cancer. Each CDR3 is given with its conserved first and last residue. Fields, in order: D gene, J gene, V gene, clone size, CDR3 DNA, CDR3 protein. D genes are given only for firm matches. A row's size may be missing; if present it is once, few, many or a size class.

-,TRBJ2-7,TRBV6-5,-,TGTGCCGTACACAGGGGGGGTGGAGAGCAGTACTTC,CAVHRGGGEQYF
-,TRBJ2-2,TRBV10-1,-,TGCGCCAGCAGTAGGGCGACCGGGGAGCTGTTTTTT,CASSRATGELFF
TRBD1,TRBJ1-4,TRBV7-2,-,TGTGCCAGCAGCTTGGGACAGCATAATGAAAAACTGTTTTTT,CASSLGQHNEKLFF
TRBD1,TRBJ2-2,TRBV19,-,TGTGCCAGTAGTTTACAGGGGGCGAGTACCGGGGAGCTGTTTTTT,CASSLQGASTGELFF
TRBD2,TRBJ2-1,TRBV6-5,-,TGTGCCAGCAGTTACGCGGGAGGGGTCGGGGAGCAGTTCTTC,CASSYAGGVGEQFF
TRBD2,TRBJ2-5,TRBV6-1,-,TGTGCCAGCAGTCCGGGACTAGATGAGACCCAGTACTTC,CASSPGLDETQYF
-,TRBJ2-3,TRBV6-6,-,TGTGCCAGCAGTTACTCGAAAGTCGGAGGTACAGATACGCAGTATTTT,CASSYSKVGGTDTQYF
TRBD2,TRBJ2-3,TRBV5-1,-,TGCGCCAGCAGCTTGGAACTAGCGGGTGGGGCCGATACGCAGTATTTT,CASSLELAGGADTQYF
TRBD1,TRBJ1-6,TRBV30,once,TGTGCCTGGAACCCCCTGGGACAGGGATATTCACCCCTCCACTTT,CAWNPLGQGYSPLHF
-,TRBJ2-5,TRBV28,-,TGTGCCAGCAGCACACCATGGACCCTCGGGGCCCAGTACTTC,CASSTPWTLGAQYF
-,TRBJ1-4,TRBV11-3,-,TGTGCCAGCAGCCTTACGTTGGCAACTAATGAAAAACTGTTTTTT,CASSLTLATNEKLFF
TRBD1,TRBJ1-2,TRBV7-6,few,TGTGCCAGCAGCCCCAGGGGGAGCTTCTTC,CASSPRGSFF
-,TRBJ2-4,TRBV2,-,TGTGCCAGCACAGGGGTGCCCAAAAACATTCAGTACTTC,CASTGVPKNIQYF
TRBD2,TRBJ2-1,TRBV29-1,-,TGCAGCGTTGTGGAGGGAGGGGTCAATGAGCAGTTCTTC,CSVVEGGVNEQFF
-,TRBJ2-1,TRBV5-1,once,TGCGCCAGCAGCCCCCGCACGGCGGTCTACTACAATGAGCAGTTCTTC,CASSPRTAVYYNEQFF
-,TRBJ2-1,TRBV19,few,TGTGCCAGCACCCGACAGGGAGGTGATCGCAATGAGCAGTTCTTC,CASTRQGGDRNEQFF
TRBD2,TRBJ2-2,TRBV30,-,TGTGCCATGGGACTAGCGGGAGTGGGCACCGGGGAGCTGTTTTTT,CAMGLAGVGTGELFF
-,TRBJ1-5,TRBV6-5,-,TGTGCCAGCAGTTACTCGATAATTGGAAATCAGCCCCAGCATTTT,CASSYSIIGNQPQHF
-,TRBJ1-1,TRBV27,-,TGTGCCAGCAGTTTAAGGGGGAACGGGAACACTGAAGCTTTCTTT,CASSLRGNGNTEAFF
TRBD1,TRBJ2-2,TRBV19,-,TGTGCCAGTAGTTTCCCCCACGGGACAGGCCCCACCGGGGAGCTGTTTTTT,CASSFPHGTGPTGELFF
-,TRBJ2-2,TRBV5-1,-,TGCGCCAGCAGCGCCTCAGGAGGGGTCACCGGGGAGCTGTTTTTT,CASSASGGVTGELFF
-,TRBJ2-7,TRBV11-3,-,TGTGCCAGCAGCTACCGGGACCAGTACGAGCAGTACTTC,CASSYRDQYEQYF
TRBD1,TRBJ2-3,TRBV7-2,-,TGTGCCAGCAGCTACCATGCCGGGACAGTGAACACAGATACGCAGTATTTT,CASSYHAGTVNTDTQYF
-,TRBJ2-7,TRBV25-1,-,TGTGCCAGCAGTGGGGGACTCCCCCAGGGCGAGCAGTACTTC,CASSGGLPQGEQYF
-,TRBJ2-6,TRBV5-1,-,TGCGCCAGCAGCTTGGATGGGGGACGTAGCTCTGGGGCCAACGTCCTGACTTTC,CASSLDGGRSSGANVLTF
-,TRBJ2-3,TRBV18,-,TGTGCCAGCTCACGGCTAGGAATCACAGATACGCAGTATTTT,CASSRLGITDTQYF
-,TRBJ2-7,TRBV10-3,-,TGTGCCATCAGTGACCCCAGTGCTACCTCCTACGAGCAGTACTTC,CAISDPSATSYEQYF
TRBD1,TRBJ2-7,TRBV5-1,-,TGCGCCAGCAGCTTGGGGGACAGGAACGAGCAGTACTTC,CASSLGDRNEQYF
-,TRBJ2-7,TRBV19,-,TGTGCCAGTAGTATGCCGGGAGACACCTACGAGCAGTACTTC,CASSMPGDTYEQYF
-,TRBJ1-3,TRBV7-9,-,TGTGCCAGCAGCCCGGATGTCTCTGGAAACACCATATATTTT,CASSPDVSGNTIYF
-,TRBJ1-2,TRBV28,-,TGTGCCAGCAGTTTAGGACCGGGAAACTATGGCTACACCTTC,CASSLGPGNYGYTF
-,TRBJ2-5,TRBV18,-,TGTGCCAGCTCACGCACGGGGGACCAGTCGGAGACCCAGTACTTC,CASSRTGDQSETQYF
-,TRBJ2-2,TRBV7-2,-,TGTGCCAGCAGCTTAGCGGGCAGGTCGAACACCGGGGAGCTGTTTTTT,CASSLAGRSNTGELFF
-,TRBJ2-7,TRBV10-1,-,TGCGCCAGCAGTGAGAAATACAGGAGCTCCTACGAGCAGTACTTC,CASSEKYRSSYEQYF
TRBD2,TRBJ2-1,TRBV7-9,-,TGTGCCAGCAGCCTAGACGCGGGAGGATCCAACAATGAGCAGTTCTTC,CASSLDAGGSNNEQFF
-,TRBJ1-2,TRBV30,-,TGTGCCTGGAGTGTAGGGGGGGAGAAGGGCTACACCTTC,CAWSVGGEKGYTF
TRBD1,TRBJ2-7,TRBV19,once,TGTGCCAGTACCCCGGAGACAGGGGGCTACGAGCAGTACTTC,CASTPETGGYEQYF
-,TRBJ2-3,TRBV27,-,TGTGCCAGCAGTGTCACAGGGCCCTTAGATTCGGATACGCAGTATTTT,CASSVTGPLDSDTQYF
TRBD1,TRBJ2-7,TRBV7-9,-,TGTGCCAGCAGCATAACAGGGGGCGAGCAGTACTTC,CASSITGGEQYF
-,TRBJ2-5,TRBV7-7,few,TGTGCCAGCAGCTTAATCGGGCAGGGAGGTCAAGAGACCCAGTACTTC,CASSLIGQGGQETQYF
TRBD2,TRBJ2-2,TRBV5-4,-,TGTGCCAGCAGCCGCCCGGGACTAGCGAACACCGGGGAGCTGTTTTTT,CASSRPGLANTGELFF
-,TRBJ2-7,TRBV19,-,TGTGCCAGTAGTATAGATCACTTATTCGTGGAGGGCGAGCAGTACTTC,CASSIDHLFVEGEQYF
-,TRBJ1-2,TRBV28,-,TGTGCCAGCAGACCTATCGGGACATATGGCTACACCTTC,CASRPIGTYGYTF
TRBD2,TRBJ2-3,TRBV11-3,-,TGTGCCAGCAGCTTCCTAACGGGAGGTACGGATACGCAGTATTTT,CASSFLTGGTDTQYF